A single sample gave rise to the 32 T cell receptor beta chains below, sequenced in a study of T cell responses to AZD1222 COVID-19 vaccine. The data were produced by immunoSEQ multiplex PCR, yet TCRdb's version contains in-frame clones alone and is incomplete. The sample lists more than 120,000 clones; approximately 89% were seen once. Specimen: peripheral blood, collected 28 days after the second AZD1222 dose. The receptors were sampled from an adult who received the AZD1222 COVID-19 vaccine.

This sequence joins TRBV6-2 or TRBV6-3 and TRBJ1-5; D ambiguous. CDR1 and CDR2 from the germline V gene are MNHEY and SVGEGT. CDR3 length equals 17 residues. The V and J ends lost 2 bases and 2 bases respectively, with 16 bases between them. CDR3: CASSYRDGVRRNQPQHF. The CDR3 bases are TGTGCCAGCAGTTACCGGGATGGGGTACGGCGCAATCAGCCCCAGCATTTT.

The chain recombines TRBV30 with TRBJ1-2, with 7 bases fitting TRBD1. This CDR3 has 14 residues. V dropped 3 bases and J dropped 7; count of bases not matched to a gene: 11. Looked up from germline, CDR1 is GTSNPN and CDR2 is SVGIG (reference sequence). The CDR3 nucleotides are TGTGCCTGGAGCGGACTCGGACAGGCCAGTGGCTACACCTTC. Encoded protein: CAWSGLGQASGYTF. Complete variable domain (other parts from reference TRBV30 and TRBJ1-2): SQTIHQWPATLVQPVGSPLSLECTVEGTSNPNLYWYRQAAGRGLQLLFYSVGIGQISSEVPQNLSASRPQDRQFILSSKKLLLSDSGFYLCAWSGLGQASGYTFGSGTRLTVV.

This chain's CDR3 is CASSPPPGDYEQYF. The CDR3 nucleotides read TGTGCCAGCTCACCTCCCCCAGGGGACTACGAGCAGTACTTC. J is TRBJ2-7 and V is TRBV18; possibly TRBD1 for D (6 bases). CDR3 size: 14 residues. Germline CDR1 and CDR2: KGHSH and LQKENI. Trimming removed 3 bases at V and 3 bases at J, with 12 bases between.

The chain joins TRBV12-3 or TRBV12-4 to TRBJ1-1, with D tentatively TRBD1 (5 bases). The CDR3 sequence is 13 residues long. Trimming took off 8 bases at V and 1 base at J, with 11 bases between the two ends. The CDR3, as DNA: TGTGCCAGCGGGCAGGGTACGAACACTGAAGCTTTCTTT. It codes for CASGQGTNTEAFF.

This chain connects TRBV10-2 to TRBJ1-2; 10 bases fit TRBD1. CDR1 WSHSY and CDR2 SAAADI come from the germline V gene. The CDR3 runs 15 residues. J gave up 2 bases and V 5 bases, and 5 bases lay outside the gene matches. The CDR3 DNA follows: TGCGCCAGCAGTTCTCCGGGACAGGGGAACTATGGCTACACCTTC. Amino acid sequence: CASSSPGQGNYGYTF.

V gene TRBV28 combines with J gene TRBJ1-2; 11 nucleotides align to TRBD1. J lost 5 bases, V lost 2 bases, and 7 bases had no gene match. Germline assignment: CDR1 MDHEN and CDR2 SYDVKM. CDR3 length: 16 residues. The CDR3 DNA sequence: TGTGCCAGCAGTTTACGGGGGACAGGGGGGTCGTATGGCTACACCTTC. Translation gives CASSLRGTGGSYGYTF.

The genes are TRBV6-2 or TRBV6-3 and TRBJ2-3; 10 nucleotides match TRBD2. From germline, CDR1 is MNHEY and CDR2 SVGEGT. The CDR3 is made up of 12 amino acids. With 9 bases clipped from V and 3 bases from J, the junction kept 0 bases outside the gene matches. CDR3 sequence reads: CASSGRTDTQYF. DNA for the CDR3: TGTGCCAGTAGCGGGAGGACAGATACGCAGTATTTT.

The genes are TRBV12-3 or TRBV12-4 and TRBJ1-1; D is unclear. The CDR3 extends over 13 amino acids. V lost 2 bases and J lost 1, with 5 bases in between. In DNA form, the CDR3 reads TGTGCCAGCAGTTTAACTGCGAACACTGAAGCTTTCTTT. Translated: CASSLTANTEAFF.

Only one count was recorded for this clone. This chain connects TRBV3-1 (or the pseudogene TRBV3-2) to TRBJ2-7; D assignment may be TRBD1 or TRBD2 (5 bases each). This CDR3 is built from 15 residues. The V gene lost 3 bases and the J gene lost 4 bases, with 16 bases spanning the gap. Germline lookup yields CDR1 LGHDT and CDR2 YNNKEL (reference sequence). CDR3 in amino acids: CASSQESGPWYEQYF. The CDR3 nucleotides are TGTGCCAGCAGCCAGGAGTCGGGACCTTGGTACGAGCAGTACTTC.

A few counts support this clone. The V gene is TRBV5-5, the J gene TRBJ2-7, with TRBD1 matching 7 bases. The CDR3 is 15 amino acids. J was trimmed by 2 bases and V by 5 bases; bases with no gene match: 10. Looked up from germline, CDR1 is SGHKS and CDR2 is YYEKEE (reference sequence). In DNA, the CDR3 is TGTGCCAGCAGATCACCGGGACAGACGGCCTACGAGCAGTACTTC. This translates into CASRSPGQTAYEQYF.

Here the CDR3 DNA reads TGCGCCAGCATGGGACTAGCGTGGAATGAGCAGTTCTTC. It is translated as CASMGLAWNEQFF. The rearrangement links TRBV5-1 to TRBJ2-1; 10 nucleotides line up with TRBD2. V lost 6 bases to trimming and J lost 7 bases; unmatched junction nucleotides: 4. Germline V gene data show CDR1 as SGHRS and CDR2 as YFSETQ. There are 13 residues in the CDR3.

Written as DNA, the CDR3 is TGTGCCAGCTCCCTCCTAGCGGGAGCGGTTTATGAGCAGTTCTTC. Encoded protein: CASSLLAGAVYEQFF. V and J are TRBV18 and TRBJ2-1; TRBD2 matches 10 bases. After removal of 6 bases from V and 8 bases from J, the junction contained 10 bases not matched to a gene. The CDR3 covers 15 residues. Germline V gene lookup returns CDR1 KGHSH and CDR2 LQKENI.

J is TRBJ2-1 and V is TRBV7-2; D perhaps matches TRBD1 (8 bases). This CDR3 has 13 residues. The ends were cut back, 5 bases at V and 7 bases at J, with 12 bases in the middle. Germline V gives CDR1 SGHTA, CDR2 FQGNSA. Here the CDR3 DNA reads TGTGCCAGCAGCATACAGGGGGGGAATGAGCAGTTCTTC. Amino acid sequence: CASSIQGGNEQFF.

The chain joins TRBV10-1 to TRBJ2-7; D tentatively reads TRBD1 or TRBD2 (5 bases each). The CDR3 length is 13 residues. Germline V lookup: CDR1 WNHNN, CDR2 SYGVQD (reference sequence). Trimming removed 5 bases from V and 1 base from J, with 9 bases in between. CDR3 DNA sequence: TGCGCCAGCAGTACAGGAGGATCCTACGAGCAGTACTTC. Protein product: CASSTGGSYEQYF.

V usage is TRBV7-9 and J usage is TRBJ1-2; D is perhaps TRBD1 (5 bases). This CDR3 has 13 amino acids. Germline V gene sequence: CDR1 SEHNR, CDR2 FQNEAQ (reference sequence). The ends were cut back, 4 bases at V and 10 bases at J, with 16 bases in the middle. CDR3: CASSSGPSVDYTF. CDR3 DNA sequence: TGTGCCAGCAGCTCGGGACCCTCGGTAGACTACACCTTC.

V gene TRBV29-1 combines with J gene TRBJ2-2; TRBD2 agrees at 8 bases. There are 13 residues in the CDR3. Trimming cost V 2 bases and J 4 bases; bases outside gene matches: 0. CDR1 is SQVTM, CDR2 ANQGSEA, per germline. The CDR3: CSVESGSTGELFF. In DNA form, the CDR3 reads TGCAGCGTTGAAAGCGGGAGCACCGGGGAGCTGTTTTTT.

This chain uses TRBV18 with TRBJ1-6; D gene ambiguous. Germline V lookup: CDR1 KGHSH, CDR2 LQKENI. This CDR3 region has 13 residues. V lost 5 bases and J 7 bases, leaving 9 bases between the germline ends. CDR3: CASSTGMNSPLHF. The CDR3 nucleotides read TGTGCCAGCTCAACCGGGATGAATTCACCCCTCCACTTT.

This clone was recorded a few times. CDR3 loop: CSVQAGDYGYTF. The CDR3 DNA reads as TGCAGCGTTCAGGCGGGGGATTATGGCTACACCTTC. V is TRBV29-1 and J is TRBJ1-2; D is possibly TRBD1 (5 bases). Germline assignment: CDR1 SQVTM and CDR2 ANQGSEA. The CDR3 extends over 12 amino acids. V lost 5 bases and J lost 5, with 12 bases in between.

The sample holds a few counts of this clone. The CDR3 loop reads CASSTDTGELFF. The CDR3 DNA reads as TGTGCCAGCAGTACCGACACCGGGGAGCTGTTTTTT. This chain links TRBV2 with TRBJ2-2; D gene ambiguous. Deletions cut 5 bases from V and 3 bases from J, with 4 bases between. The germline CDR1 and CDR2 sequences are SNHLY and FYNNEI. CDR3 length: 12 amino acids.

V and J are TRBV7-2 and TRBJ2-7, with 8 bases fitting TRBD2. CDR3 length equals 15 residues. V lost 5 bases to trimming and J lost 2 bases; unmatched junction nucleotides: 8. The V gene's germline CDR1 is SGHTA and CDR2 FQGNSA. The CDR3 here is CASSANPGLAYEQYF. DNA of the CDR3: TGTGCCAGCAGCGCAAATCCGGGACTAGCCTACGAGCAGTACTTC.

The chain employs TRBV10-3 and TRBJ2-1; D is possibly TRBD2 (5 bases). The V and J ends lost 7 bases and 5 bases respectively, with 27 bases between them. CDR1 is ENHRY and CDR2 is SYGVKD in the germline V gene. The CDR3 is made up of 18 amino acids. This CDR3 is CAINREFWRAPENNEQFF. The CDR3 bases are TGTGCCATCAATAGAGAATTTTGGCGGGCCCCAGAGAACAATGAGCAGTTCTTC.

The V call is TRBV11-3, the J call TRBJ1-1, with D uncertain. The V end lost 2 bases, the J end lost 1 base, and 5 bases lay between the germline ends. The CDR3 runs 13 residues. CDR1 and CDR2 (germline): SGHNT, YENEEA. CDR3 sequence reads: CASSLFQNTEAFF. The CDR3 nucleotides are TGTGCCAGCAGCTTATTTCAGAACACTGAAGCTTTCTTT.

This clone was recorded only once. The chain has TRBV12-5 and TRBJ2-3, with a weak D call TRBD1 (5 bases). Germline V gene data show CDR1 as LGHNT and CDR2 as FRNRAP. The CDR3 consists of 15 residues. Trimming removed 1 base from V and 5 bases from J, with 13 bases in between. DNA for the CDR3: TGTGCTAGTGGTTTGGCTCACAGGCCCAGAGATACGCAGTATTTT. This encodes CASGLAHRPRDTQYF.

This clone showed up just once. J is TRBJ2-7 and V is TRBV5-6; 11 bases are a match to TRBD2. Trimming removed 0 bases from V and 1 base from J; junction bases left unmatched: 6. The germline gives CDR1 SGHDT, CDR2 YYEEEE. The length of the CDR3 is 17 residues. CDR3 region: CASSLDLAGGRSYEQYF. The CDR3 DNA reads TGTGCCAGCAGCTTGGACCTAGCGGGAGGCAGATCCTACGAGCAGTACTTC.

CDR3 DNA sequence: TGTGCCAGCAGTTACGCTAGCGGCATCACAGATACGCAGTATTTT. It encodes CASSYASGITDTQYF. V usage is TRBV6-2 or TRBV6-3 and J usage is TRBJ2-3; 7 bases match TRBD2. This CDR3 spans 15 amino acids. V shed 2 bases, J shed 2 bases, and the junction held 4 bases outside the gene matches. CDR1 is MNHEY and CDR2 is SVGEGT in the germline V gene.

The chain uses TRBV4-3 and TRBJ1-1, with 9 bases aligning to TRBD1. Germline V gives CDR1 LGHNA, CDR2 YSLEER. CDR3 length: 14 amino acids. Germline trimming cut 0 bases from V and 7 bases from J; bases unmatched to any gene: 3. In DNA form, the CDR3 reads TGCGCCAGCAGCCAAGATGGGACAGGGTATGAAGCTTTCTTT. It is translated as CASSQDGTGYEAFF.

The CDR3 protein is CASSDMPDTQETQYF. For the CDR3, the DNA is TGTGCCAGCAGTGACATGCCAGATACGCAAGAGACCCAGTACTTC. The chain has TRBV6-4 and TRBJ2-5; the D is unclear. The V end lost 2 bases, the J end lost 2 bases, and 12 bases lay between the germline ends. The CDR3 is 15 residues long. The germline V gene encodes CDR1 MRHNA and CDR2 SNTAGT.

The chain combines TRBV10-2 with TRBJ2-1; D remains ambiguous. There are 12 residues in the CDR3. Germline V gene sequence: CDR1 WSHSY, CDR2 SAAADI. Trimming took 6 bases from V and 6 from J, leaving 9 bases between them. The CDR3 bases are TGCGCCAGCAGGGACCAGGTCAATGAGCAGTTCTTC. Translating gives CASRDQVNEQFF.

The chain couples TRBV19 to TRBJ2-7, with D uncertain. Germline V gene lookup returns CDR1 LNHDA and CDR2 SQIVND (reference sequence). V lost 4 bases and J lost 2, with 15 bases in between. The CDR3 is 15 residues long. CDR3 coding DNA: TGTGCCAGTAGTAAGACGACCGAGCCCCCCTACGAGCAGTACTTC. Protein: CASSKTTEPPYEQYF.

The chain is built from TRBV5-1 and TRBJ1-2; D not resolved. This CDR3 comprises 15 residues. The V gene lost 1 base and the J gene lost 4 bases, with 14 bases spanning the gap. Germline assignment: CDR1 SGHRS and CDR2 YFSETQ. CDR3 in amino acids: CASSLPLGEGYGYTF. The CDR3 coding sequence is TGCGCCAGCAGCTTGCCGTTGGGAGAAGGCTATGGCTACACCTTC. The full variable domain, its missing parts supplied by reference TRBV5-1 and TRBJ1-2, is KAGVTQTPRYLIKTRGQQVTLSCSPISGHRSVSWYQQTPGQGLQFLFEYFSETQRNKGNFPGRFSGRQFSNSRSEMNVSTLELGDSALYLCASSLPLGEGYGYTFGSGTRLTVV.

This chain connects TRBV18 to TRBJ2-6, with no clear D. V lost 4 bases and J 4 bases, leaving 8 bases between the germline ends. Germline V gene lookup returns CDR1 KGHSH and CDR2 LQKENI. The CDR3 is 14 residues long. CDR3 region: CASSRGSGANVLTF. The CDR3 nucleotides are TGTGCCAGCTCACGTGGATCCGGGGCCAACGTCCTGACTTTC. Looking up the rest from reference TRBV18 and TRBJ2-6 gives the full variable domain: NAGVMQNPRHLVRRRGQEARLRCSPMKGHSHVYWYRQLPEEGLKFMVYLQKENIIDESGMPKERFSAEFPKEGPSILRIQQVVRGDSAAYFCASSRGSGANVLTFGAGSRLTVL.

The chain joins TRBV10-3 to TRBJ1-1; the D gene is possibly TRBD1 (6 bases). This CDR3 has 15 amino acids. Germline loops: CDR1 ENHRY, CDR2 SYGVKD. V gave up 6 bases and J gave up 1 base, with 15 bases separating them. The CDR3 DNA follows: TGTGCCATCAGCCCTCTACAGGGCCAGAACACTGAAGCTTTCTTT. Translating it yields CAISPLQGQNTEAFF.